Only a few counts were recorded for the clone carrying this TCR beta chain. Its target is unknown. The data were taken from a study of persistence of HIV-infected CD4 T cells. Sequencing used immunoSEQ version 4 in survey mode. Each sample used up to about 1 ug genomic DNA diluted to around 9.9 ng/uL. Sequencing used immunoSEQ multiplex PCR; TCRdb keeps in-frame clones, though not all of them. Counted here are about 64,000 clones, about 81% occurring once; the ten biggest clones make up 1.5% to 2%. Overlapping HIV-1 Gag 15-mer peptides at around 0.91 ug per peptide per mL were used. CD40L-negative CD69-negative CD45RO-high memory CD4+ T cells were sorted as populations depleted of antigen-responding cells. Germline-derived CDR1 and CDR2 are MNHEY and SVGAGI. V was shortened by 0 bases and J by 4 bases, with 6 bases between the two germline ends. This CDR3 spans 13 amino acids.

This material consisted of CD4+ T cells sorted from PBMCs after roughly 18-hour stimulation, taken from a patient who received antiretroviral therapy. V gene TRBV6-5 combines with J gene TRBJ1-1, with unresolved D. The TCR sequence derives from an adult man with HIV who was CMV-seropositive. This CDR3 reads CASSYSPGTEAFF. CDR3 sequence (DNA): TGTGCCAGCAGTTACTCTCCGGGCACTGAAGCTTTCTTT.